This entry lists 3 T cell receptor beta chains sequenced from one sample in a study of CD8 T cells in Susac syndrome. RNA in amounts of about 0.45 to 1 ug was reverse transcribed with random hexamers. TCRdb reprocessed the immunoSEQ multiplex PCR reads with MiXCR, giving one entry per CDR3 protein. The sample consists of about 440,000 distinct CDR3 sequences, more than 80% of them appearing once. Sequencing used CD8+ T cells from PBMCs. The receptor set was obtained from a human donor with multiple sclerosis.

This chain uses TRBV12-3 or TRBV12-4 with TRBJ2-4, with D perhaps TRBD2 (6 bases). CDR3 length equals 18 residues. Trimming removed 7 bases from V and 1 base from J, with 23 bases in between. The CDR3 coding sequence is TGTGCCAGCAACCCAAATCCCTGGACGGAGGGGGCCAAAAACATTCAGTACTTC. Its protein product is CASNPNPWTEGAKNIQYF.

The chain links TRBV6-1 to TRBJ2-2, with 9 bases aligning to TRBD2. The length of the CDR3 is 16 residues. Per the germline V gene, CDR1 is MNHNS and CDR2 is SASEGT. The ends lost 2 bases at V and 6 bases at J; junction bases unmatched: 7. CDR3 residues: CASSESSGGTAGELFF. The CDR3 coding sequence is TGTGCCAGCAGTGAATCGAGCGGGGGGACCGCCGGGGAGCTGTTTTTT.

The count of this clonotype is one. The chain carries TRBV7-9 and TRBJ2-7; 9 positions match TRBD1. V dropped 8 bases and J dropped 3; count of bases not matched to a gene: 17. This CDR3 spans 17 amino acids. Per the germline V gene, CDR1 is SEHNR and CDR2 is FQNEAQ (reference sequence). DNA of the CDR3: TGTGCCAGCCAGGGGACAGGGTCAAAAAGAAGAAACTACGAGCAGTACTTC. Its protein product is CASQGTGSKRRNYEQYF.